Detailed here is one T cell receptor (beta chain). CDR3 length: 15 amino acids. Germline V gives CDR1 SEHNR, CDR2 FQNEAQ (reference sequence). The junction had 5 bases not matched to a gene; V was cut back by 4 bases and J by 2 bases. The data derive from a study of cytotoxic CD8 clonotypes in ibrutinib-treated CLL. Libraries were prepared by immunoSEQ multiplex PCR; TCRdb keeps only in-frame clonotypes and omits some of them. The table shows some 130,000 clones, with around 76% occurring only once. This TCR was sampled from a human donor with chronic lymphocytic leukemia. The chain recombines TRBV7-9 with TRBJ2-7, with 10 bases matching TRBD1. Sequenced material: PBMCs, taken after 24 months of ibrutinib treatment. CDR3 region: CASSYRDRGPYEQYF. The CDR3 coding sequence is TGTGCCAGCAGCTACCGGGACAGGGGACCCTACGAGCAGTACTTC.